A selection of T cell receptor beta chains follows, all from one sample in a study of T-cell reconstitution after alpha-beta-depleted transplantation in children. A single record per CDR3 protein comes from TCRdb applying MiXCR to the PCR reads. The profile shows some 830,000 distinct CDR3 sequences, roughly 15% of them singletons. The sample consisted of PBMCs, mostly from graft donor cells, taken 360 days after TCRalphabeta/CD19-depleted stem cell transplant. These receptors were taken from a male patient aged 10 to 17 who had a stem cell transplant for acute lymphoblastic leukemia, so the T cells may come from the graft donor. Both conserved end residues are part of each CDR3. The D gene is left open where the match is weak. Expanded clones are given a class, and other clones once, few, many or no size at all.

d_call j_call v_call clone_size cdr3_aa cdr3_nt
- TRBJ2-1 TRBV7-6 - CASSLGGRDPRNEQFF TGTGCCAGCAGCTTAGGCGGGCGCGATCCGCGGAATGAGCAGTTCTTC
- TRBJ1-4 TRBV6-5 - CASSYRRFEKLFF TGTGCCAGCAGTTACCGCCGATTTGAAAAACTGTTTTTT
- TRBJ1-5 TRBV5-6 - CASSLFNSGSNQPQHF TGTGCCAGCAGCTTGTTCAATAGCGGAAGCAATCAGCCCCAGCATTTT
TRBD2 TRBJ2-5 TRBV20-1 few CSARERRGQETQYF TGCAGTGCTAGAGAGAGGCGGGGGCAAGAGACCCAGTACTTC
- TRBJ2-7 TRBV29-1 many CSVELSSYEQYF TGCAGCGTTGAGCTCAGCTCCTACGAGCAGTACTTC
TRBD1 TRBJ1-6 TRBV6-1 many CASRTGQGSNSPLHF TGTGCCAGCAGGACAGGACAGGGCAGTAATTCACCCCTCCACTTT
- TRBJ2-6 TRBV15 - CATSPWTAGANVLTF TGTGCCACCAGCCCATGGACAGCTGGGGCCAACGTCCTGACTTTC
TRBD1 TRBJ1-5 TRBV15 few CATSPRDRGLQPQHF TGTGCCACCAGCCCGCGAGACAGGGGGCTTCAGCCCCAGCATTTT
TRBD1 TRBJ1-2 TRBV6-5 - CASSYRTGTGLNYGYTF TGTGCCAGCAGTTACAGGACCGGGACAGGCCTCAACTATGGCTACACCTTC
TRBD2 TRBJ2-1 TRBV29-1 many CSVLLGTSVYEQFF TGCAGCGTTCTCCTGGGGACTAGCGTTTATGAGCAGTTCTTC
- TRBJ2-3 TRBV10-3 few CAIGGGPNPDTQYF TGTGCCATCGGAGGGGGTCCCAATCCAGATACGCAGTATTTT
- TRBJ1-5 TRBV6-6 few CASSYSGQPQHF TGTGCCAGCAGTTACTCAGGGCAGCCCCAGCATTTT
TRBD2 TRBJ2-3 TRBV4-1 - CASSQERGAGTSARTDTQYF TGCGCCAGCAGCCAAGAGAGGGGGGCCGGGACTAGCGCCCGCACAGATACGCAGTATTTT
TRBD1 TRBJ2-3 TRBV9 - CASSVLGQGAIDTQYF TGTGCCAGCAGCGTCTTGGGACAGGGGGCGATAGATACGCAGTATTTT
- TRBJ2-5 TRBV7-9 - CASSFSREETQYF TGTGCCAGCAGCTTTTCGAGGGAAGAGACCCAGTACTTC
- TRBJ2-7 TRBV3-1 many CASSLGLNEQYF TGTGCCAGCAGCCTGGGACTCAACGAGCAGTACTTC
- TRBJ2-1 TRBV4-2 - CASSQDMTRANNEQFF TGTGCCAGCAGCCAAGATATGACTAGGGCGAACAATGAGCAGTTCTTC
TRBD2 TRBJ2-1 TRBV4-1 few CASSQPSSGGSYNEQFF TGCGCCAGCAGCCAACCTTCTAGCGGAGGATCTTACAATGAGCAGTTCTTC